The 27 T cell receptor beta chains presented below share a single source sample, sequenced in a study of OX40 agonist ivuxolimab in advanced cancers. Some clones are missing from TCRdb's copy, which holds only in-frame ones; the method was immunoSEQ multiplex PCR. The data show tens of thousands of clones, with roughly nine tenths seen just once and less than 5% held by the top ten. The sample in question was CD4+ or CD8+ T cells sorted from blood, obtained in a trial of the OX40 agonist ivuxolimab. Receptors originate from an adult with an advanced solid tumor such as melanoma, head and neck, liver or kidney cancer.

This chain's CDR3 is CASSQGGRPGLAEVSQYF. In nucleotides, the CDR3 is TGTGCCAGCAGCCAAGGGGGGCGGCCGGGACTAGCGGAGGTGTCGCAGTACTTC. The rearrangement links TRBV14 to TRBJ2-7; 11 bases fit TRBD2. CDR1 SGHDN and CDR2 FVKESK come from the germline V gene. The length of the CDR3 is 18 residues. V was clipped by 1 base and J by 9 bases; unmatched bases: 17.

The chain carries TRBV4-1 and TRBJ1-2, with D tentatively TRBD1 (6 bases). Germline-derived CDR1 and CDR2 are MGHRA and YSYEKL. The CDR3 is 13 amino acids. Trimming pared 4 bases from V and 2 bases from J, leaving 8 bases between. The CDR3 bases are TGCGCCAGCAGCCTGACAGGCAACTATGGCTACACCTTC. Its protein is CASSLTGNYGYTF.

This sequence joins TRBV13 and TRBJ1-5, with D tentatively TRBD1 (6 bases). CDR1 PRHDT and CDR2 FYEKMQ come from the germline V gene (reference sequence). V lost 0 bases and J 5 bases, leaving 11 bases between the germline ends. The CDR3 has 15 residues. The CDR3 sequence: CASSLGKGGDQPQHF. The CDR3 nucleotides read TGTGCCAGCAGCTTAGGCAAAGGGGGAGATCAGCCCCAGCATTTT.

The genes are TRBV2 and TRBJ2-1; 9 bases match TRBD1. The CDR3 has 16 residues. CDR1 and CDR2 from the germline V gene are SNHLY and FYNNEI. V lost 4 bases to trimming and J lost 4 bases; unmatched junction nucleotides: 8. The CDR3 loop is CASSVQWDRAYNEQFF. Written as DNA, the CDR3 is TGTGCCAGCAGTGTGCAATGGGACAGGGCTTACAATGAGCAGTTCTTC.

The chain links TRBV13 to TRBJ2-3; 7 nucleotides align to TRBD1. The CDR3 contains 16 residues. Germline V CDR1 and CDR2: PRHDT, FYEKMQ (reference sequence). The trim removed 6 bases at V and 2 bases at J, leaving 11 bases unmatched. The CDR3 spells CASRKYRGQTTDTQYF. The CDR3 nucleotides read TGTGCCAGCAGAAAATACAGGGGACAAACCACAGATACGCAGTATTTT.

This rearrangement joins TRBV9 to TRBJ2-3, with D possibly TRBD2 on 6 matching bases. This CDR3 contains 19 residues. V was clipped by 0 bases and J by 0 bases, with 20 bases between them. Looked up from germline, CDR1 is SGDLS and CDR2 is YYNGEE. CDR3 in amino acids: CASSVDWEGAGSSTDTQYF. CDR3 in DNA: TGTGCCAGCAGCGTAGATTGGGAAGGGGCGGGGAGTAGCACAGATACGCAGTATTTT.

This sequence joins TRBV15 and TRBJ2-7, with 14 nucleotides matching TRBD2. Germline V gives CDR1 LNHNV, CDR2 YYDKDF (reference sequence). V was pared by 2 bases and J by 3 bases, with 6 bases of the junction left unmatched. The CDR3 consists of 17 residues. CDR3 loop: CATSRTGTSGSFYEQYF. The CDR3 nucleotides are TGTGCCACCAGCAGAACCGGGACTAGCGGGAGTTTCTACGAGCAGTACTTC.

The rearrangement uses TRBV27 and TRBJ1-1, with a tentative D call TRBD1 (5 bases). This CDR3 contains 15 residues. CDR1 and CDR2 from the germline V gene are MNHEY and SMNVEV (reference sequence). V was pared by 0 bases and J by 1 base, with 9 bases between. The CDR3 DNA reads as TGTGCCAGCAGTTTATCCCAGGGAGGGAACACTGAAGCTTTCTTT. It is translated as CASSLSQGGNTEAFF.

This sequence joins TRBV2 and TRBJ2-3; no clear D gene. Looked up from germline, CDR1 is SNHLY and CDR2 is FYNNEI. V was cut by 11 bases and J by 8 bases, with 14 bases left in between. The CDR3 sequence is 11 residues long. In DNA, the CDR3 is TGTGCCGGGCTTTGGGTTCGTACGCAGTATTTT. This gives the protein CAGLWVRTQYF.

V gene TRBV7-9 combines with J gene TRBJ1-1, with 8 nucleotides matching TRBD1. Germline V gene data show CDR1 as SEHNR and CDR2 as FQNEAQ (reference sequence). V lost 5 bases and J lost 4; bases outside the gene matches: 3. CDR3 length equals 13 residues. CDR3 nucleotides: TGTGCCAGCAGCCCAGGGGGCGGCACTGAAGCTTTCTTT. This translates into CASSPGGGTEAFF.

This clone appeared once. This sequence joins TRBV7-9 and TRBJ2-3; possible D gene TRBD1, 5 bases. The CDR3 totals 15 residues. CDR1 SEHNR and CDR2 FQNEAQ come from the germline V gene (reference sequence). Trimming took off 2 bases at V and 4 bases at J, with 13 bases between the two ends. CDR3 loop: CASSLSTASPDTQYF. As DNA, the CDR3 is TGTGCCAGCAGCTTATCGACAGCTTCCCCAGATACGCAGTATTTT.

CDR3 sequence reads: CASGLAPRAVLHGYTF. The CDR3 region has the DNA TGTGCTAGTGGTTTGGCCCCGAGGGCCGTCTTGCATGGCTACACCTTC. The chain uses TRBV12-5 and TRBJ1-2; D remains ambiguous. The V gene's germline CDR1 is LGHNT and CDR2 FRNRAP. The CDR3 is made up of 16 amino acids. V gave up 1 base and J gave up 6 bases, with 18 bases separating them.

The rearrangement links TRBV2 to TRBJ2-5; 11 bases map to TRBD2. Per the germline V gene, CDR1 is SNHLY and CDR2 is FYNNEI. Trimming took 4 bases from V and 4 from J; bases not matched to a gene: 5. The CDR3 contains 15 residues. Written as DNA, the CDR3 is TGTGCCAGCAGTGGGGGACTAGCGGTTCTAGAGACCCAGTACTTC. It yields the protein CASSGGLAVLETQYF.

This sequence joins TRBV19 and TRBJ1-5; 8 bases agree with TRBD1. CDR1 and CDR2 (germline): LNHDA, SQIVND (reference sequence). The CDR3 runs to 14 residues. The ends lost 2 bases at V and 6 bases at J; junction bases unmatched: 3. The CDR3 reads CASSIRTGPQPQHF. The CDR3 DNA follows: TGTGCCAGTAGTATAAGGACAGGGCCTCAGCCCCAGCATTTT.

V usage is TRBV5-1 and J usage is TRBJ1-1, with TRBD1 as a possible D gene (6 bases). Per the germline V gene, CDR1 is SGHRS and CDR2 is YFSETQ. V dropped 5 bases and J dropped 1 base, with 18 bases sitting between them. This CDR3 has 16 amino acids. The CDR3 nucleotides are TGCGCCAGCAGTTACACTGTGGGGGGGGCGAACACTGAAGCTTTCTTT. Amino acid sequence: CASSYTVGGANTEAFF.

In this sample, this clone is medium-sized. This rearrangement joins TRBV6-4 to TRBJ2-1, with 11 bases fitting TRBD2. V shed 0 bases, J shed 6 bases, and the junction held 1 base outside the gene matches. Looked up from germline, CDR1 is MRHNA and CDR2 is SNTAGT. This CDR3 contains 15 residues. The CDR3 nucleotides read TGTGCCAGCAGTGACTCTAGCGGGGGGGCCAATGAGCAGTTCTTC. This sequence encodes CASSDSSGGANEQFF.

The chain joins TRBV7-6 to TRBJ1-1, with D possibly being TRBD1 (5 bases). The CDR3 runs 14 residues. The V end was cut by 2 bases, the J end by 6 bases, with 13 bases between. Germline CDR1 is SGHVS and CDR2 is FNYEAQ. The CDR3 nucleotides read TGTGCCAGCAGCTTACGGGGGGACGCCGCTGAAGCTTTCTTT. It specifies CASSLRGDAAEAFF.

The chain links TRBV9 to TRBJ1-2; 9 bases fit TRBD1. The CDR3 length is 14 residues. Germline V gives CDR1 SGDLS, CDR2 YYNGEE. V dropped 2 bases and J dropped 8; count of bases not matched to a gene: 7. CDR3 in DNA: TGTGCCAGCAGCGTTTTACAGGGGGCTGGAGGCTACACCTTC. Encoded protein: CASSVLQGAGGYTF.

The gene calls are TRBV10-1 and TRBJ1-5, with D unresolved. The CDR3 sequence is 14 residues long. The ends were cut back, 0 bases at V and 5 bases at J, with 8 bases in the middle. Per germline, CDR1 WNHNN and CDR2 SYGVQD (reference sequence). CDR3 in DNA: TGCGCCAGCAGTGAGTCTAGGGTTGATCAGCCCCAGCATTTT. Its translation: CASSESRVDQPQHF.

The CDR3 bases are TGCGCCAGCAGCCAAAGGAACCAGGGCACTGAAGCTTTCTTT. It encodes CASSQRNQGTEAFF. The chain links TRBV4-1 to TRBJ1-1, with D perhaps matching TRBD1 (5 bases). Germline values: CDR1 MGHRA, CDR2 YSYEKL. The CDR3 has 14 residues. Trimming cost V 2 bases and J 4 bases, with 11 bases left between them.

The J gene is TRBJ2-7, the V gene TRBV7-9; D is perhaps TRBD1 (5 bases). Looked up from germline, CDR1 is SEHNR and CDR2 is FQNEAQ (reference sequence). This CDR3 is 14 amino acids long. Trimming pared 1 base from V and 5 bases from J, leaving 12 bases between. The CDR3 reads CASSLGQGSNEQYF. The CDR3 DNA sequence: TGTGCCAGCAGCTTAGGGCAGGGTTCGAACGAGCAGTACTTC.

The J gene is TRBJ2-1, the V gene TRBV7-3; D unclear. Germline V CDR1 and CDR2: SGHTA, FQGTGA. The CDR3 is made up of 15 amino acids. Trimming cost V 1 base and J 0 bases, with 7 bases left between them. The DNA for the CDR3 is TGTGCCAGCAGCTTAAACCCTGGCTCCTACAATGAGCAGTTCTTC. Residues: CASSLNPGSYNEQFF.

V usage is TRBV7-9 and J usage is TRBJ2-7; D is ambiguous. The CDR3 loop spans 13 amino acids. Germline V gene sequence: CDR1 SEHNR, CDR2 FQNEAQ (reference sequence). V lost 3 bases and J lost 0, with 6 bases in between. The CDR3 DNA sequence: TGTGCCAGCAGCTTCCCAGGCTCCTACGAGCAGTACTTC. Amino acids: CASSFPGSYEQYF.

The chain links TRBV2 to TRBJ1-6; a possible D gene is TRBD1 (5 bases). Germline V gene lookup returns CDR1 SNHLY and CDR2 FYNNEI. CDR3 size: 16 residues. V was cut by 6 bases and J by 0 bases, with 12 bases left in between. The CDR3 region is CASSDSGVSYNSPLHF. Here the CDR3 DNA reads TGTGCCAGCAGCGACAGTGGGGTCTCCTATAATTCACCCCTCCACTTT.

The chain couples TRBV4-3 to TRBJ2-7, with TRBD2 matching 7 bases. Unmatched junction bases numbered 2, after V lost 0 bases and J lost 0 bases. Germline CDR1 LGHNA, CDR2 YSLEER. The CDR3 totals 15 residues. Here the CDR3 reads CASSQDSSGSYEQYF. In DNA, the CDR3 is TGCGCCAGCAGCCAAGATTCTAGCGGCTCCTACGAGCAGTACTTC.

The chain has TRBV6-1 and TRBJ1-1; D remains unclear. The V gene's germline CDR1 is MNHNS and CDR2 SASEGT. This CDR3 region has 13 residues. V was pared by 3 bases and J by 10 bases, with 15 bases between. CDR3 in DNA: TGTGCCAGCAGTGACGTTTCGGTGGCCAGAGCTTTCTTT. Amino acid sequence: CASSDVSVARAFF.

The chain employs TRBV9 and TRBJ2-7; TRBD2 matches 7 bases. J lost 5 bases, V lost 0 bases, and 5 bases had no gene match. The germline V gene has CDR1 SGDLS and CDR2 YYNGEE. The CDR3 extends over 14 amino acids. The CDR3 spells CASSVDPGGNEQYF. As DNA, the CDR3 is TGTGCCAGCAGCGTAGATCCGGGAGGTAACGAGCAGTACTTC. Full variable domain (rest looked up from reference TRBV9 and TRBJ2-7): DSGVTQTPKHLITATGQRVTLRCSPRSGDLSVYWYQQSLDQGLQFLIQYYNGEERAKGNILERFSAQQFPDLHSELNLSSLELGDSALYFCASSVDPGGNEQYFGPGTRLTVT.